A selection of T cell receptor beta chains follows, all from one sample in a study of T-cell reconstitution after alpha-beta-depleted transplantation in children. From the PCR reads, TCRdb called clonotypes with MiXCR, one entry per CDR3 protein. The table has about 500,000 distinct CDR3 sequences, roughly 33% seen once. This material consisted of PBMCs from the stem cell graft donor, taken from the stem cell graft. These receptors were collected from a human donor who donated a stem cell graft to a child with aplastic anemia. Each CDR3 is given with its conserved first and last residue.

v_gene,CDR3aa
TRBV6-6,CASSRLAGGHEQFF
TRBV5-1,CASSLALTGLEANIQYF
TRBV11-2,CASRDTDTYTEAFF
TRBV4-3,CASSQDRASGYEQYF
TRBV5-6,CASSRGGARRAGELFF
TRBV6-2/TRBV6-3,CASNWQTNSPLHF
TRBV20-1,CSAVPRGRGGNEQFF
TRBV4-3,CASSQDWTSGMRGNIQYF
TRBV7-8,CASSLSLLQRNQPQHF
TRBV7-9,CASSPQGAGNTIYF
TRBV12-3/TRBV12-4,CASSLGGQGFSYEQYF
TRBV7-2,CASSDPHPLHF
TRBV30,CAWSVVRTSGRGSYNEQFF
TRBV29-1,CSVVPLAGSDTQYF
TRBV27,CASSFSSGRAYEQYF
TRBV7-2,CASSLDFAGEFF
TRBV20-1,CSAASGPPRNTQYF
TRBV12-3/TRBV12-4,CASTLDVNTEAFF
TRBV29-1,CSAWGAETQYF
TRBV12-3/TRBV12-4,CASSFPLAGESNEQFF
TRBV7-8,CASSPGQFRGLAGFEQFF
TRBV11-1,CASSLATGARIGFNVLTF